This T cell receptor beta chain was profiled in a study of glioma-infiltrating T cells after dendritic cell vaccination. Background on the study: Dendritic cells derived from monocytes and pulsed with autologous tumor lysate formed the vaccine.

The sample's time point: after dendritic cell vaccination, including at tumor progression/relapse. Patients had residual fresh-frozen tumor tissue and more than two years of survival data. None of the glioblastoma patients had an isocitrate dehydrogenase mutation. Libraries were prepared by immunoSEQ multiplex PCR; TCRdb keeps only in-frame clonotypes and omits some of them. The sample records around 78,000 clones, around 85% being singletons. This clone showed up just a few times. CDR1 and CDR2 from the germline V gene are SGHDT and YYEEEE. V shed 0 bases and J shed 2 bases, with 9 bases lying between them. The CDR3 totals 14 residues.

The chain uses TRBV5-6 and TRBJ2-7; possible D gene TRBD1, 6 bases. This receptor was obtained from a human donor with glioblastoma. Sample: blood, taken after dendritic cell vaccination. The CDR3 DNA follows: TGTGCCAGCAGCTTGGGTGACAGGCCCTACGAGCAGTACTTC. Translation: CASSLGDRPYEQYF.